A selection of T cell receptor beta chains follows, all from one sample in a study of cytomegalovirus exposure and HLA in healthy donors. Some clones are missing from TCRdb's copy, which holds only in-frame ones; the method was immunoSEQ multiplex PCR. This sample has 210,000 or so clones, with roughly 83% found just once. The specimen was PBMCs. The receptors were sampled from a girl between 10 and 17 years old in good health and CMV-seronegative. CDR3s include the opening cysteine and the closing phenylalanine or tryptophan. The D gene is left open where the match is weak. The size field is filled for only some rows; it gives once, few, many or a size class.

NA	NA	14	TRBJ1-6	TRBV6-5	CASSYMRYNSPLHF	TGTGCCAGCAGTTACATGCGTTATAATTCACCCCTCCACTTT
NA	NA	14	TRBJ2-7	TRBV18	CASSRGGGPYEQYF	TGTGCCAGCTCACGTGGAGGGGGCCCCTACGAGCAGTACTTC
NA	NA	13	TRBJ1-5	TRBV27	CASSSEGDQPQHF	TGTGCCAGCAGTTCAGAGGGCGATCAGCCCCAGCATTTT
NA	NA	15	TRBJ2-7	TRBV9	CASSVEGGVSDEQYF	TGTGCCAGCAGCGTAGAAGGGGGAGTCTCGGATGAGCAGTACTTC
NA	TRBD2	17	TRBJ2-2	TRBV12-5	CASGPQLLAGELGELFF	TGTGCTAGTGGTCCCCAACTCCTAGCGGGAGAGCTCGGGGAGCTGTTTTTT
NA	TRBD2	14	TRBJ2-5	TRBV28	CASSLGTSPRTQYF	TGTGCCAGCAGTTTGGGGACTAGCCCTCGGACCCAGTACTTC
once	TRBD2	15	TRBJ2-5	TRBV7-3	CASSRYVGREIIPYF	TGTGCCAGCAGCCGGTACGTAGGGCGGGAGATCATTCCGTACTTC
NA	NA	12	TRBJ2-7	TRBV6-1	CASSDIFYEQYF	TGTGCCAGCAGTGACATCTTCTACGAGCAGTACTTC
few	NA	13	TRBJ1-1	TRBV5-6	CASSLGGPAEAFF	TGTGCCAGCAGCTTGGGCGGCCCAGCTGAAGCTTTCTTT
NA	NA	14	TRBJ1-5	TRBV10-3	CAIGGQSSNQPQHF	TGTGCCATCGGAGGACAGAGTAGCAATCAGCCCCAGCATTTT
NA	NA	15	TRBJ2-1	TRBV15	CATSRFGSSYNEQFF	TGTGCCACCAGCAGATTCGGGAGCTCCTACAATGAGCAGTTCTTC
NA	NA	14	TRBJ1-1	TRBV7-9	CATRTETMNTEAFF	TGTGCCACCCGGACAGAGACCATGAACACTGAAGCTTTCTTT
NA	TRBD2	17	TRBJ2-1	TRBV7-2	CASSSWTSGGPHNEQFF	TGTGCCAGCAGCTCTTGGACTAGCGGGGGGCCTCACAATGAGCAGTTCTTC
NA	NA	14	TRBJ1-5	TRBV6-5	CASSSRVLSQPQHF	TGTGCCAGCAGCTCCAGGGTTCTGAGTCAGCCCCAGCATTTT
NA	TRBD2	15	TRBJ2-3	TRBV7-9	CASSLLREGEDTQYF	TGTGCCAGCAGCTTACTGCGGGAGGGGGAAGATACGCAGTATTTT
NA	NA	16	TRBJ2-1	TRBV15	CATSRVGSGVYNEQFF	TGTGCCACCAGCAGAGTTGGTAGCGGAGTATACAATGAGCAGTTCTTC
NA	NA	14	TRBJ1-2	TRBV4-2	CASSQGREGYGYTF	TGTGCCAGCAGCCAGGGGCGGGAGGGCTATGGCTACACCTTC
NA	NA	11	TRBJ1-2	TRBV20-1	CSPSRADGYTF	TGCAGTCCCTCCAGGGCCGATGGCTACACCTTC
NA	NA	15	TRBJ1-1	TRBV7-9	CASTPGDLMNTEAFF	TGTGCCAGCACCCCAGGGGATTTGATGAACACTGAAGCTTTCTTT
NA	NA	15	TRBJ2-5	TRBV29-1	CSVVGARGSLETQYF	TGCAGCGTTGTGGGCGCTAGGGGTAGTTTAGAGACCCAGTACTTC
NA	NA	12	TRBJ1-2	TRBV6-1	CASSFWQGGYTF	TGTGCCAGCAGTTTTTGGCAGGGTGGCTACACCTTC
NA	NA	17	TRBJ2-1	TRBV14	CASSGYNSLSTSNEQFF	TGTGCCAGCAGCGGGTATAACAGTCTGTCAACCTCCAATGAGCAGTTCTTC
NA	NA	17	TRBJ2-7	TRBV5-4	CASSLVKFARVGDEQYF	TGTGCCAGCAGCTTGGTAAAGTTCGCCAGGGTTGGAGACGAGCAGTACTTC
few	TRBD2	17	TRBJ2-1	TRBV5-4	CASRGGRGFDFYNEQFF	TGTGCCAGCCGGGGGGGCAGGGGCTTCGATTTCTACAATGAGCAGTTCTTC
NA	TRBD2	17	TRBJ2-1	TRBV7-3	CASSLTSTSGMRREQFF	TGTGCCAGCAGCTTAACGAGTACTAGCGGGATGCGCCGTGAGCAGTTCTTC
NA	NA	17	TRBJ1-4	TRBV5-6	CASSGVPTANFNEKLFF	TGTGCCAGCAGCGGTGTACCGACAGCGAACTTTAATGAAAAACTGTTTTTT
NA	TRBD2	14	TRBJ2-1	TRBV7-3	CASSEGLAGNEQFF	TGTGCCAGCAGCGAGGGACTAGCGGGCAATGAGCAGTTCTTC
NA	TRBD2	12	TRBJ2-1	TRBV30	CASPSGGGEQFF	TGTGCCTCCCCCTCGGGGGGAGGTGAGCAGTTCTTC
NA	TRBD1	14	TRBJ1-3	TRBV27	CASSSGGSGNTIYF	TGTGCCAGCAGTTCAGGGGGGTCTGGAAACACCATATATTTT
few	NA	11	TRBJ1-1	TRBV5-4	CASSFRTEAFF	TGTGCCAGCAGCTTTCGCACTGAAGCTTTCTTT
NA	NA	15	TRBJ2-2	TRBV7-3	CASSSLDTGRRELFF	TGTGCCAGCAGCTCCCTGGACACAGGGCGCCGGGAGCTGTTTTTT
NA	TRBD1	12	TRBJ2-7	TRBV6-5	CASAAQGIDQYF	TGTGCCAGCGCCGCACAGGGGATTGACCAGTACTTC